The clone carrying this T cell receptor beta chain occurred a few times. Its antigen is unknown. The J segment lost 2 bases and the V segment lost 8 bases, leaving 13 bases of the junction unmatched. The CDR3 has 16 amino acids. Germline V gene lookup returns CDR1 KGHDR and CDR2 SFDVKD. This record comes from a study of identical twins. Overall study results and limits: Clonotypes of the beta chain that were abundant in cord blood carried fewer insertions (memory repertoires showed none). There was an excess of low generation probability in the out-of-frame alpha sequences that twins shared.

Via MiXCR, TCRdb re-called the 5' RACE reads, giving one row per CDR3 protein. The sample records nearly 200,000 distinct CDR3 sequences, roughly 15% being singletons. These data were also reused for a study on T cells expressing NK-cell markers. As reported in that work: In sorted CD3+CD56+NKG2C+, CD3+CD56+NKG2C- and CD3+CD56-NKG2C+ T cells, TCR beta repertoires were obtained. Sequencing covered eight donors, seven HCMV-seropositive and one seronegative.

The V gene is TRBV24-1, the J gene TRBJ2-5, with TRBD2 matching over 7 bases. Sequenced sample: CD8+ T cells sorted from blood. The receptor's source is a woman aged 18-29 years in good health. The DNA of the CDR3 is TGTGCCACCAACCCGCCGGGGGGAGCCCCACAAGAGACCCAGTACTTC. Translating gives CATNPPGGAPQETQYF.